This is a list of T cell receptor beta chains from one sample in a study of blood T cell repertoires in COVID-19. Data came from immunoSEQ multiplex PCR; TCRdb stores just in-frame clones and leaves some out. The sample consists of more than 250,000 clones, approximately 92% of them appearing once. Sample: PBMCs or T cells enriched from blood (not recorded which). These receptors all stem from a woman aged 25 to 45 who had recovered from COVID-19. The CDR3 runs from the conserved cysteine through the conserved F or W. D genes are given only for firm matches. Not all rows give a size; the values are once, few, many and, for expanded clones, a class.

d_gene	j_gene	v_gene	abundance	CDR3aa	CDR3nt
TRBD1	TRBJ2-7	TRBV6-6	.	CASGNRGQEFYEQYF	TGTGCCAGCGGAAACAGGGGGCAAGAGTTTTACGAGCAGTACTTC
.	TRBJ2-7	TRBV29-1	.	CSVGWQGGLEQYF	TGCAGCGTTGGTTGGCAGGGGGGACTCGAGCAGTACTTC
.	TRBJ1-5	TRBV28	.	CASSLLSGYSNQPQHF	TGTGCCAGCAGTTTATTGTCCGGGTATAGCAATCAGCCCCAGCATTTT
TRBD2	TRBJ2-7	TRBV28	.	CASSVPTSGSVVYF	TGTGCCAGCAGTGTCCCGACTAGCGGGAGTGTCGTGTACTTC
.	TRBJ1-3	TRBV18	.	CASSEQGSGNTIYF	TGTGCCAGCTCGGAACAGGGTTCAGGAAACACCATATATTTT
TRBD2	TRBJ2-1	TRBV3-1/TRBV3-2	.	CASSQTAGAYNEQFF	TGTGCCAGCAGCCAAACGGCGGGGGCCTACAATGAGCAGTTCTTC
TRBD2	TRBJ2-1	TRBV9	.	CASSATSGSYNEQFF	TGTGCCAGCAGCGCCACTAGCGGCTCCTACAATGAGCAGTTCTTC
TRBD2	TRBJ2-3	TRBV30	.	CAWVLAGATDTQYF	TGTGCCTGGGTACTAGCGGGGGCCACAGATACGCAGTATTTT
.	TRBJ2-3	TRBV4-3	.	CASSQDAGALTDTQYF	TGCGCCAGCAGCCAAGATGCGGGGGCCCTCACAGATACGCAGTATTTT
.	TRBJ1-3	TRBV28	.	CASSLGRAGNTIYF	TGTGCCAGCAGTTTAGGGAGGGCTGGAAACACCATATATTTT
.	TRBJ1-2	TRBV28	.	CASSTGTFNYGYTF	TGTGCCAGCAGTACAGGGACATTTAACTATGGCTACACCTTC
.	TRBJ1-1	TRBV11-2	.	CASRNNIGGRTEAFF	TGTGCCAGCAGGAACAATATAGGGGGAAGAACTGAAGCTTTCTTT
TRBD2	TRBJ2-5	TRBV5-4	once	CASSPREGRETQYF	TGTGCCAGCAGCCCTCGGGAGGGGAGGGAGACCCAGTACTTC
.	TRBJ1-2	TRBV19	.	CASSRAAGANYGYTF	TGTGCCAGTAGTCGGGCGGCAGGGGCTAACTATGGCTACACCTTC
.	TRBJ2-5	TRBV7-3	.	CASSQGYQETQYF	TGTGCCAGCAGCCAGGGGTACCAAGAGACCCAGTACTTC
.	TRBJ1-6	TRBV5-8	.	CASSLEQGIYNSPLHF	TGTGCCAGCAGCTTGGAACAGGGCATCTATAATTCACCCCTCCACTTT
TRBD1	TRBJ2-7	TRBV7-8	.	CASSRDRGYEQYF	TGTGCCAGCAGCCGGGACAGGGGATACGAGCAGTACTTC
TRBD1	TRBJ1-5	TRBV6-6	.	CASSPGTGVQPQHF	TGTGCCAGCAGTCCGGGGACAGGGGTTCAGCCCCAGCATTTT
.	TRBJ1-1	TRBV28	.	CASSLGGNPFF	TGTGCCAGCAGTTTGGGGGGGAATCCTTTCTTT
TRBD2	TRBJ2-5	TRBV6-5	.	CASSWTSPGETQYF	TGTGCCAGCAGCTGGACTAGCCCGGGAGAGACCCAGTACTTC
.	TRBJ2-7	TRBV11-2	.	CASSLSQGTSYEQYF	TGTGCCAGCAGCTTATCCCAGGGCACCTCCTACGAGCAGTACTTC
.	TRBJ1-5	TRBV27	.	CASSFAGDNQPQHF	TGTGCCAGCAGTTTCGCAGGGGACAATCAGCCCCAGCATTTT
TRBD1	TRBJ1-2	TRBV11-2	.	CASSPRTGDGYTF	TGTGCCAGCAGCCCCCGGACAGGGGATGGCTACACCTTC
.	TRBJ1-2	TRBV28	.	CASSLDQQAFYGYTF	TGTGCCAGCAGTTTAGATCAGCAGGCCTTCTATGGCTACACCTTC
.	TRBJ1-1	TRBV21-1	.	CASSPPGGADTEAFF	TGTGCCAGCAGCCCCCCTGGGGGGGCGGACACTGAAGCTTTCTTT